This T cell receptor (beta chain) stems from a study of T cell clonality in common variable immunodeficiency (dated by TCRdb to the mid-2010s). Both CVID patients and healthy controls were predominantly of Caucasian heritage. Heparinized peripheral whole blood samples of roughly 5 to 8.5 ml were obtained from each donor. TCRbeta CDR3 repertoires were sequenced from genomic DNA of adults with common variable immune deficiency (CVID) and healthy adult controls. There were around 22 healthy adult volunteers in the control group (approximately 12 female and around 10 male), ranging in age from roughly 23 to 70 years, with a mean age of around 33. Diluted blood was density-centrifuged over Hypaque 1077 or Ficoll-Paque to isolate peripheral blood mononuclear cells. Genomic DNA was obtained from unsorted mononuclear cells through either Qiagen column purification or a centrifugation-based method. The germline V end is reduced by 3 bases and the J end by 2 bases; junction bases left unmatched: 2. Reading the germline V gene gives CDR1 SGHRS and CDR2 YFSETQ. Inclusive of the bounding cysteine and phenylalanine, the CDR3 is 15 residues long. The CDR3 was read in part: 36 bases, with the frame set at base 1.

For sequencing, equivalent amounts of genomic DNA were input from CVID and control samples. For every sample, a 60 bp segment covering the rearranged TCRbeta CDR3 region was amplified and then sequenced. The immunoSEQ assay, a bias-corrected multiplex PCR with high-throughput sequencing, was employed for TCRbeta amplification. The original methods were these. Each unique nucleotide sequence was treated as a clone and annotated with V, D and J genes, copy number and frequency. Sequences were labeled productive if in frame, and non-productive if out of frame or containing stop codons. As previously described, Shannon's entropy was used to calculate clonality. The predicted amino acid sequences of productive clones were used to derive the mean CDR3 Kyte-Doolittle hydropathy. The R hclust function was used to hierarchically cluster scaled V gene usage with Manhattan distance and complete linkage. Clone sharing by CDR3 amino acid sequence was assessed by resampling 12 repertoires per group over 100 rounds. The repertoires were searched for around 72 published EBV-specific and fewer than 250 published CMV-specific TCRbeta sequences. Analysis left out a couple of CVID samples that produced under 10,000 sequences, so around 40 CVID repertoires remained. In its TCRdb copy, this immuneACCESS table keeps in-frame sequences only and misses some clones. Where compared with another copy, unresolved V genes explain less than half of these, and the others have no known cause. The D gene and trimming were derived from the DNA, and the V and J assignments and clone size from that table. For this sample the table reports about 34,000 clones, with no clone seen just once. The top ten clones comprise about 1% of the sample.

Overall study results and their limits: According to the authors, figuring out what caused the increased clonality in CVID would require sequencing the repertoires of T cell subpopulations. TCRbeta clonality was higher in CVID subjects than in healthy controls (t-test p = 0.018), and the increase was most characteristic of about a third of subjects. Healthy controls shared more TCRbeta clones with each other than CVID subjects shared among themselves (p < 0.0001). Correlations of repertoire features with clinical complications were constrained by heterogeneity among patients within the CVID cohort. CVID TCRbeta sequences reportedly showed fewer deletions and N-nucleotide insertions and lacked highly modified clones with 13 or more V deletions. Despite equal DNA input, controls averaged roughly 80,000 unique sequences per sample versus about 31,547 in CVID samples.

This clone was detected many times. What this receptor recognizes is not known. The read falls 3 residues short of the CDR3 end, and the missing part is taken from the germline J gene. This sequence originates from a person between 18 and 69 years old in good health. The chain joins TRBV5-1 to TRBJ2-7; 13 central bases correspond to TRBD2. The sequencing sample was made of peripheral blood mononuclear cells. CDR3 bases read: TGCGCCAGCAGCTGGACTAGCGGGAGTCCCTACGAG. This codes for CASSWTSGSPYE. The full CDR3 is CASSWTSGSPYEQYF.